This T cell receptor (beta chain) came from a study of cytotoxic CD8 clonotypes in ibrutinib-treated CLL. Overall study context: Samples yielded averages of hundreds of thousands of productive templates and roughly 91,000 productive rearrangements.

The study, taken as a whole, reports: The public clonotypes identified were infrequent and showed contraction or stability on treatment.

Regarding this clone: Antigen: not known.

Measured with immunoSEQ multiplex PCR; TCRdb has only the in-frame clones, and not every one. The data show 140,000 or so clones, with 79% seen just once and roughly 13% held by the top ten. The CDR3 totals 12 residues. CDR1 is SGHVS, CDR2 FNYEAQ, per germline. Trimming removed 5 bases at V and 4 bases at J, with 6 bases between. The source was PBMCs, collected after 12 months of ibrutinib treatment. The sequence was collected from a human donor with chronic lymphocytic leukemia. The V and J genes are TRBV7-6 and TRBJ1-5; D call uncertain. The DNA of the CDR3 is TGTGCCAGCAGCCAACCAAATCAGCCCCAGCATTTT. It is translated as CASSQPNQPQHF.